Shown below are 6 T cell receptor beta chains from a single sample sequenced in a study of T cell changes during pregnancy in multiple sclerosis. Clones were sequenced by immunoSEQ multiplex PCR, and TCRdb holds only the in-frame ones, with some missing. Among approximately 100,000 clones, about 90% were seen once, and the ten largest hold approximately 1.5%. The sequenced sample was peripheral blood, obtained before pregnancy. Every receptor here comes from a female donor with multiple sclerosis, enrolled in a pregnancy study.

This rearrangement joins TRBV9 to TRBJ1-1; D possibly corresponds to TRBD1 (6 bases). There are 14 residues in the CDR3. V was pared by 0 bases and J by 1 base, with 7 bases between. Germline lookup yields CDR1 SGDLS and CDR2 YYNGEE. The CDR3 nucleotides are TGTGCCAGCAGCGTAGGGACAGCGAACACTGAAGCTTTCTTT. Protein product: CASSVGTANTEAFF.

The CDR3 spells CASSLDLAGGRLYNEQFF. The CDR3 DNA reads as TGTGCCAGCAGCTTAGATTTAGCGGGGGGGCGCCTCTACAATGAGCAGTTCTTC. V gene TRBV7-6 combines with J gene TRBJ2-1; 11 bases align to TRBD2. Looked up from germline, CDR1 is SGHVS and CDR2 is FNYEAQ. V lost 1 base to trimming and J lost 3 bases; unmatched junction nucleotides: 8. The CDR3 has 18 residues.

V is TRBV6-6 and J is TRBJ2-3; no reliable D call. The CDR3 length is 13 residues. V lost 2 bases and J 6 bases, leaving 9 bases between the germline ends. Germline CDR1 reads MNHNY; CDR2 reads SVGAGI (reference sequence). CDR3 in amino acids: CASSYVGLDTQYF. For the CDR3, the DNA is TGTGCCAGCAGTTACGTCGGGTTGGATACGCAGTATTTT.

This chain connects TRBV28 to TRBJ1-6; 10 bases map to TRBD1. This CDR3 is built from 19 residues. Losses at the gene ends were 5 bases for V and 3 bases for J; bases not matched to a gene: 13. CDR1 is MDHEN and CDR2 is SYDVKM in the germline V gene. The CDR3 sequence: CASSLSMGQGTYYNSPLHF. CDR3 DNA: TGTGCCAGCAGTCTATCCATGGGACAGGGGACGTACTATAATTCACCCCTCCACTTT.

The chain employs TRBV5-4 and TRBJ1-2, with 8 bases lining up with TRBD1. With 1 base clipped from V and 4 bases from J, the junction kept 3 bases outside the gene matches. CDR1 is SGHNT and CDR2 is YYREEE in the germline V gene (reference sequence). CDR3 size: 14 residues. CDR3 loop: CASSLRTGSYGYTF. DNA of the CDR3: TGTGCCAGCAGCTTGAGGACAGGGAGCTATGGCTACACCTTC.

This sequence joins TRBV4-3 and TRBJ1-1; D is ambiguous. V was cut by 0 bases and J by 6 bases, with 8 bases left in between. The CDR3 runs to 13 residues. Germline V gene lookup returns CDR1 LGHNA and CDR2 YSLEER. CDR3 nucleotides: TGCGCCAGCAGCCAAGAACACCTCGCTGAAGCTTTCTTT. Its translation is CASSQEHLAEAFF.